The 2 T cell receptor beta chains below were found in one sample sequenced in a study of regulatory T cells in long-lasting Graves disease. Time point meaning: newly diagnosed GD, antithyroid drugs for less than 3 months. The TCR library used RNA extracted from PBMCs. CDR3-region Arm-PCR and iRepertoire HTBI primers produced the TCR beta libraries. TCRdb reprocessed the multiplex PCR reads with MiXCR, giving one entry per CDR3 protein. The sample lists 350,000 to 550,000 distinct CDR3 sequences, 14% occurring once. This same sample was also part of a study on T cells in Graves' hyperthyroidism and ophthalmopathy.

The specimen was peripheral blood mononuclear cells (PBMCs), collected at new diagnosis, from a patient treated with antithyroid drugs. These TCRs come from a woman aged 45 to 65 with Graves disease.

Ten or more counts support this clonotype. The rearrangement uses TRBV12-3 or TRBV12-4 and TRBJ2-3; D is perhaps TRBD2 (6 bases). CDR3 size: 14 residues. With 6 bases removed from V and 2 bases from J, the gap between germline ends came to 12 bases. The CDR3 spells CASRISGATDTQYF. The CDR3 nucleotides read TGTGCCAGCAGGATTAGCGGAGCCACAGATACGCAGTATTTT.

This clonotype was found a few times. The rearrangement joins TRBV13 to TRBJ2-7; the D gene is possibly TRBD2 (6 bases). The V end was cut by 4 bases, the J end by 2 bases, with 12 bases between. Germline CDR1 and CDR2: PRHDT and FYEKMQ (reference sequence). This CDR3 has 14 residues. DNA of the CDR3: TGTGCCAGCAGCTCCCGGGACTCGCCCTACGAGCAGTACTTC. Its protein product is CASSSRDSPYEQYF. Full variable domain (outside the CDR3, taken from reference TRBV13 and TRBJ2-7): AAGVIQSPRHLIKEKRETATLKCYPIPRHDTVYWYQQGPGQDPQFLISFYEKMQSDKGSIPDRFSAQQFSDYHSELNMSSLELGDSALYFCASSSRDSPYEQYFGPGTRLTVT.